The 19 T cell receptor beta chains presented below share a single source sample, sequenced in a study of T cell repertoires in cytomegalovirus infection. TCRdb used MiXCR to reprocess the reads, holding one entry per CDR3 protein. The sample yields almost 500,000 distinct CDR3 sequences, 11% seen once. Sequenced material: PBMCs. These receptors originate from a human donor in good health (CMV status not recorded). Some clones in this sample may be carry-over from other donors' samples.

This clonotype occurred many times. CDR3 in DNA: TGTGCCAGCAGCCGGGGGCTTCTGTCTGGGGCCAACGTCCTGACTTTC. It specifies CASSRGLLSGANVLTF. This sequence joins TRBV3-1 and TRBJ2-6; D possibly corresponds to TRBD1 (6 bases). From germline, CDR1 is LGHDT and CDR2 YNNKEL (reference sequence). V was cut by 4 bases and J by 1 base, with 11 bases left in between. CDR3 length: 16 residues.

This clonotype was recorded at least ten times. The V call is TRBV4-1, the J call TRBJ1-2; the D gene is possibly TRBD1 (5 bases). The CDR3 has 16 amino acids. V lost 1 base to trimming and J lost 6 bases, with 18 bases between them. Germline loops: CDR1 MGHRA, CDR2 YSYEKL. The CDR3 sequence: CASSQGLTVGGDGYTF. The CDR3 nucleotides are TGCGCCAGCAGCCAAGGATTAACAGTCGGGGGTGATGGCTACACCTTC.

This clonotype was observed at least ten times. The CDR3 sequence: CASSLAGGIADTQYF. CDR3 DNA sequence: TGTGCCAGCAGCTTAGCCGGGGGAATCGCAGATACGCAGTATTTT. The chain recombines TRBV7-8 with TRBJ2-3; D might be TRBD2 (6 bases). V shed 0 bases and J shed 4 bases, with 11 bases lying between them. CDR3 length: 15 residues. The germline V gene encodes CDR1 SGHVS and CDR2 FQNEAQ. The full variable domain, completed using reference TRBV7-8 and TRBJ2-3, is GAGVSQSPRYKVAKRGQDVALRCDPISGHVSLFWYQQALGQGPEFLTYFQNEAQLDKSGLPSDRFFAERPEGSVSTLKIQRTQQEDSAVYLCASSLAGGIADTQYFGPGTRLTVL.

The V and J genes are TRBV12-3 or TRBV12-4 and TRBJ2-7, with 9 bases identical to TRBD2. Trimming at V came to 6 bases and at J to 3 bases, leaving 3 bases not matched to a gene. This CDR3 is built from 13 residues. CDR3 loop: CASRPSGNYEQYF. The CDR3, as DNA: TGTGCCAGCAGACCTAGCGGGAACTACGAGCAGTACTTC.

This clonotype was picked up a small number of times. The V gene is TRBV20-1, the J gene TRBJ1-6; TRBD1 matches at 8 bases. Germline V lookup: CDR1 DFQATT, CDR2 SNEGSKA (reference sequence). CDR3 length equals 17 residues. V shed 4 bases and J 9 bases; nucleotides not matched to a gene: 17. CDR3 bases: TGCAGTGCTAAATCAACTTTAGGACAGGGAACGGGTTCACCCCTCCACTTT. It is translated as CSAKSTLGQGTGSPLHF.

The table lists this clonotype with many counts. DNA for the CDR3: TGTGCCAGCAGCTTAGCGCGTATAGGGCCCTACGAGCAGTACTTC. This codes for CASSLARIGPYEQYF. The chain carries TRBV11-1 and TRBJ2-7, with no clear D. CDR1 is SGHAT and CDR2 is FQDESV in the germline V gene (reference sequence). The CDR3 is 15 residues long. The V gene lost 0 bases and the J gene lost 2 bases, with 11 bases spanning the gap. The entire variable domain, with the rest obtained from reference TRBV11-1 and TRBJ2-7, is as follows: EAEVAQSPRYKITEKSQAVAFWCDPISGHATLYWYRQILGQGPELLVQFQDESVVDDSQLPKDRFSAERLKGVDSTLKIQPAELGDSAMYLCASSLARIGPYEQYFGPGTRLTVT.

The DNA of the CDR3 is TGTGCCAGTAGTATAGAGGTTAGCGGGAGCGATGAGCAGTTCTTC. Translation gives CASSIEVSGSDEQFF. V gene TRBV19 combines with J gene TRBJ2-1, with 9 bases aligning to TRBD2. Germline V gene sequence: CDR1 LNHDA, CDR2 SQIVND (reference sequence). This CDR3 has 15 residues. V dropped 0 bases and J dropped 8; count of bases not matched to a gene: 5.

The chain recombines TRBV20-1 with TRBJ1-5, with TRBD1 matching over 11 bases. The CDR3 is made up of 16 amino acids. Trimming took 5 bases from V and 4 from J; bases not matched to a gene: 10. Germline V CDR1 and CDR2: DFQATT, SNEGSKA (reference sequence). CDR3 coding DNA: TGCAGTGCTCTGGACAGGGGGCGCGGGGGTAATCAGCCCCAGCATTTT. Amino acids: CSALDRGRGGNQPQHF.

In this sample, this clonotype turned up many times. The rearrangement uses TRBV7-8 and TRBJ1-4, with no clear D. Trimming stripped 0 bases from V and 0 bases from J, with 8 bases between. This CDR3 contains 16 residues. Looked up from germline, CDR1 is SGHVS and CDR2 is FQNEAQ. CDR3 amino acids: CASSLAVLPTNEKLFF. CDR3 DNA sequence: TGTGCCAGCAGCTTAGCGGTACTCCCAACTAATGAAAAACTGTTTTTT.

This clonotype was recorded many times. The V and J genes are TRBV6-1 and TRBJ2-3, with 9 bases matching TRBD2. The germline CDR1 and CDR2 sequences are MNHNS and SASEGT. V trimming: 4 bases; J trimming: 3 bases; junction bases outside the gene matches: 5. The CDR3 has 15 amino acids. CDR3 coding DNA: TGTGCCAGCAGTGCAAGCGGGGGGAGGACAGATACGCAGTATTTT. It encodes CASSASGGRTDTQYF.

This clonotype came up many times. J is TRBJ2-1 and V is TRBV30; no reliable D call. CDR1 and CDR2 (germline): GTSNPN, SVGIG (reference sequence). The CDR3 is 14 residues long. V lost 7 bases to trimming and J lost 0 bases, with 13 bases between them. CDR3 nucleotide sequence: TGTGCCTCCGAGGCGTCCAGCTCCTACAATGAGCAGTTCTTC. This codes for CASEASSSYNEQFF.

This clonotype was seen repeatedly, ten times or more. The V gene is TRBV7-8, the J gene TRBJ1-5; 12 nucleotides agree with TRBD1. V was clipped by 4 bases and J by 7 bases; unmatched bases: 5. The CDR3 runs 15 residues. Germline V CDR1 and CDR2: SGHVS, FQNEAQ. The CDR3 nucleotides are TGTGCCAGCAGCTCGGGACAGGGGGCCTGGCAGCCCCAGCATTTT. It yields the protein CASSSGQGAWQPQHF.

This clonotype came up many times. This chain uses TRBV28 with TRBJ2-7, with D unresolved. The CDR3 spans 11 residues. Germline CDR1 MDHEN, CDR2 SYDVKM. The V end lost 6 bases, the J end lost 3 bases, and 6 bases lay between the germline ends. This CDR3 is CASSPRYEQYF. CDR3 coding DNA: TGTGCCAGCAGCCCTCGCTACGAGCAGTACTTC. Full variable domain (outside the CDR3, taken from reference TRBV28 and TRBJ2-7): DVKVTQSSRYLVKRTGEKVFLECVQDMDHENMFWYRQDPGLGLRLIYFSYDVKMKEKGDIPEGYSVSREKKERFSLILESASTNQTSMYLCASSPRYEQYFGPGTRLTVT.

This sequence joins TRBV2 and TRBJ2-5, with D tentatively TRBD1 (6 bases). The CDR3 sequence is 16 residues long. V was pared by 7 bases and J by 0 bases, with 18 bases between. Germline V gene data show CDR1 as SNHLY and CDR2 as FYNNEI. For the CDR3, the DNA is TGTGCCAGCATAACCAGGGGCCCCATGTACCAAGAGACCCAGTACTTC. This translates into CASITRGPMYQETQYF.

The chain combines TRBV19 with TRBJ1-2; TRBD1 is a possible D gene (5 bases). The CDR3 loop spans 13 amino acids. Between the trimmed V and J ends, which lost 3 bases and 8 bases, there was a span of 13 bases. Germline assignment: CDR1 LNHDA and CDR2 SQIVND (reference sequence). The CDR3 is CASSMGLPIGYTF. CDR3 coding DNA: TGTGCCAGTAGTATGGGACTCCCCATCGGCTACACCTTC.

This clonotype has ten or more counts. V and J are TRBV7-2 and TRBJ1-1; D possibly corresponds to TRBD1 (5 bases). The V end was cut by 1 base, the J end by 3 bases, with 15 bases between. CDR1 and CDR2 from the germline V gene are SGHTA and FQGNSA. This CDR3 has 16 amino acids. This chain's CDR3 is CASSLGRGRLDTEAFF. CDR3 bases: TGTGCCAGCAGCTTAGGTAGGGGCCGATTAGACACTGAAGCTTTCTTT.

The chain carries TRBV9 and TRBJ1-1, with TRBD1 matching 11 bases. Trimming took 0 bases from V and 5 from J; bases not matched to a gene: 3. The CDR3 loop spans 15 amino acids. Germline CDR1 is SGDLS and CDR2 is YYNGEE. The CDR3 protein is CASSVGDRGSTEAFF. The CDR3 bases are TGTGCCAGCAGCGTAGGGGACAGGGGGAGTACTGAAGCTTTCTTT.

The genes are TRBV7-2 and TRBJ2-1, with 8 bases lining up with TRBD2. CDR3 size: 18 residues. Germline CDR1 is SGHTA and CDR2 is FQGNSA. J gave up 4 bases and V 4 bases, and 15 bases lay outside the gene matches. The CDR3 here is CTSSSSFRTSRGYNEQFF. CDR3 nucleotides: TGTACCAGCAGCTCGAGTTTTCGGACTAGCAGGGGATACAATGAGCAGTTCTTC. The complete variable domain, with remaining parts taken from reference TRBV7-2 and TRBJ2-1, reads GAGVSQSPSNKVTEKGKDVELRCDPISGHTALYWYRQSLGQGLEFLIYFQGNSAPDKSGLPSDRFSAERTGGSVSTLTIQRTQQEDSAVYLCTSSSSFRTSRGYNEQFFGPGTRLTVL.

This clonotype came up once. The chain joins TRBV6-2 or TRBV6-3 to TRBJ2-1, with D possibly TRBD1 on 6 matching bases. Germline V CDR1 and CDR2: MNHEY, SVGEGT. The CDR3 length is 15 residues. V was cut by 6 bases and J by 2 bases, with 14 bases left in between. CDR3 coding DNA: TGTGCCAGCAGACTGACGGGACACCCCTACAATGAGCAGTTCTTC. Translation gives CASRLTGHPYNEQFF.